Shown below are 22 T cell receptor beta chains from a single sample sequenced in a study of blood T cell repertoires in COVID-19. Sequenced by immunoSEQ multiplex PCR; TCRdb stores in-frame clones only, minus some. Of about 230,000 clones in the sample, approximately 87% were seen once. The source material was peripheral blood. Source of these receptors: a woman in her sixties or seventies with active or convalescent COVID-19.

The chain combines TRBV18 with TRBJ1-6; TRBD1 aligns across 10 bases. Germline trimming cut 4 bases from V and 10 bases from J; bases unmatched to any gene: 7. This CDR3 is built from 15 residues. Germline V gene sequence: CDR1 KGHSH, CDR2 LQKENI. This chain's CDR3 is CASSLLDRGRSPLHF. CDR3 sequence (DNA): TGTGCCAGCTCACTACTCGACAGGGGGCGATCACCCCTCCACTTT.

This rearrangement joins TRBV6-5 to TRBJ2-3, with TRBD1 matching 7 bases. V lost 6 bases and J lost 4; bases outside the gene matches: 10. CDR3 length: 15 amino acids. Germline CDR1 MNHEY, CDR2 SVGAGI. The CDR3 bases are TGTGCCAGCAGCCCGGACAGGCCAGGGGCAGATACGCAGTATTTT. Residues: CASSPDRPGADTQYF.

The chain links TRBV5-4 to TRBJ2-3; the match to TRBD1 covers 9 bases. V was clipped by 4 bases and J by 0 bases; unmatched bases: 3. The CDR3 runs 15 residues. The germline V gene encodes CDR1 SGHNT and CDR2 YYREEE (reference sequence). The CDR3 spells CASSPGTGSTDTQYF. The CDR3 bases are TGTGCCAGCAGCCCTGGGACAGGGAGCACAGATACGCAGTATTTT. Variable domain in full (rest from reference TRBV5-4 and TRBJ2-3): ETGVTQSPTHLIKTRGQQVTLRCSSQSGHNTVSWYQQALGQGPQFIFQYYREEENGRGNFPPRFSGLQFPNYSSELNVNALELDDSALYLCASSPGTGSTDTQYFGPGTRLTVL.

The chain uses TRBV3-1 (or the pseudogene TRBV3-2) and TRBJ2-3; tentatively, D is TRBD1 (5 bases). Germline-derived CDR1 and CDR2 are LGHDT and YNNKEL (reference sequence). The CDR3 consists of 15 residues. V was trimmed by 2 bases and J by 1 base, leaving 10 bases between them. CDR3 amino acids: CASSQRPQGTDTQYF. The CDR3 DNA follows: TGTGCCAGCAGCCAAAGGCCACAGGGCACAGATACGCAGTATTTT.

V usage is TRBV7-2 and J usage is TRBJ2-3, with 12 bases matching TRBD2. Germline V gene sequence: CDR1 SGHTA, CDR2 FQGNSA. This CDR3 has 19 amino acids. V trimming: 5 bases; J trimming: 0 bases; junction bases outside the gene matches: 12. Here the CDR3 DNA reads TGTGCCAGCAGCGGAACGGAAACTAGCGGGGGGTATAGCACAGATACGCAGTATTTT. Translation gives CASSGTETSGGYSTDTQYF.

This clone was seen just once. This chain joins TRBV6-5 and TRBJ1-6; the match to TRBD1 covers 8 bases. The CDR3 runs 16 residues. V was pared by 2 bases and J by 10 bases, with 10 bases of the junction left unmatched. Germline loops: CDR1 MNHEY, CDR2 SVGAGI. The CDR3: CASSYASTGGQSPLHF. In DNA, the CDR3 is TGTGCCAGCAGTTACGCCTCAACAGGGGGTCAATCACCCCTCCACTTT.

This rearrangement joins TRBV5-5 to TRBJ1-5; no firm D call. The ends were cut back, 4 bases at V and 4 bases at J, with 18 bases in the middle. The length of the CDR3 is 16 residues. The germline V gene has CDR1 SGHKS and CDR2 YYEKEE (reference sequence). DNA of the CDR3: TGTGCCAGCAGCCTAGGAACGGCCGGAACTAATCAGCCCCAGCATTTT. Its protein is CASSLGTAGTNQPQHF. Together with reference TRBV5-5 and TRBJ1-5, the CDR3 gives the full variable domain: DAGVTQSPTHLIKTRGQQVTLRCSPISGHKSVSWYQQVLGQGPQFIFQYYEKEERGRGNFPDRFSARQFPNYSSELNVNALLLGDSALYLCASSLGTAGTNQPQHFGDGTRLSIL.

The rearrangement uses TRBV11-2 and TRBJ2-7; TRBD2 matches at 15 bases. With 5 bases clipped from V and 5 bases from J, the junction kept 4 bases outside the gene matches. CDR3 length equals 15 residues. Per germline, CDR1 SGHAT and CDR2 FQNNGV. In DNA form, the CDR3 reads TGTGCCAGCAGCCTGGGACTAGCGGGAGGCCACGAGCAGTACTTC. Its translation is CASSLGLAGGHEQYF.

V gene TRBV30 combines with J gene TRBJ1-6, with 8 nucleotides matching TRBD1. V lost 5 bases and J lost 4; bases outside the gene matches: 4. This CDR3 comprises 14 residues. Per the germline V gene, CDR1 is GTSNPN and CDR2 is SVGIG (reference sequence). In nucleotides, the CDR3 is TGTGCCTGGGGGAGGACAGGGTATAATTCACCCCTCCACTTT. It yields the protein CAWGRTGYNSPLHF.

The chain recombines TRBV30 with TRBJ1-2, with D possibly matching TRBD1 (6 bases). CDR1 GTSNPN and CDR2 SVGIG come from the germline V gene (reference sequence). V was pared by 6 bases and J by 2 bases, with 19 bases between. CDR3 size: 15 residues. The CDR3 sequence is CACRGGGRMNYGYTF. CDR3 coding DNA: TGTGCCTGCCGCGGCGGGGGGCGGATGAACTATGGCTACACCTTC. Full variable domain (rest looked up from reference TRBV30 and TRBJ1-2): SQTIHQWPATLVQPVGSPLSLECTVEGTSNPNLYWYRQAAGRGLQLLFYSVGIGQISSEVPQNLSASRPQDRQFILSSKKLLLSDSGFYLCACRGGGRMNYGYTFGSGTRLTVV.

V and J are TRBV5-1 and TRBJ1-2, with a possible D match to TRBD1 (6 bases). This CDR3 has 12 amino acids. Between the trimmed V and J ends, which lost 2 bases and 4 bases, there was a span of 6 bases. Germline V gives CDR1 SGHRS, CDR2 YFSETQ. CDR3 sequence: CASSLQGYGYTF. The CDR3 coding sequence is TGCGCCAGCAGCTTACAGGGCTATGGCTACACCTTC. Using reference TRBV5-1 and TRBJ1-2 for the parts outside the CDR3, the full variable domain is KAGVTQTPRYLIKTRGQQVTLSCSPISGHRSVSWYQQTPGQGLQFLFEYFSETQRNKGNFPGRFSGRQFSNSRSEMNVSTLELGDSALYLCASSLQGYGYTFGSGTRLTVV.

J is TRBJ1-1 and V is TRBV6-2 or TRBV6-3, with D maybe TRBD1 (5 bases). CDR1 and CDR2 from the germline V gene are MNHEY and SVGEGT. The CDR3 totals 17 residues. Trimming took off 4 bases at V and 5 bases at J, with 23 bases between the two ends. CDR3 nucleotides: TGTGCCAGCAGTTGGCGTCGACAGAGCCGGATCACTACTGAAGCTTTCTTT. Its protein is CASSWRRQSRITTEAFF.

As to this clone: In the same sample, other DNA sequences code for this CDR3. The CDR3 region is CASSLGQGNTIYF. CDR3 DNA sequence: TGTGCCAGCAGTTTAGGGCAGGGAAACACCATATATTTT. The rearrangement links TRBV12-3 or TRBV12-4 to TRBJ1-3; no firm D call. The CDR3 has 13 amino acids. The germline V and J ends were trimmed by 1 base and 4 bases, with 5 bases remaining between them.

The gene calls are TRBV19 and TRBJ1-1; D gene uncertain. The V and J ends lost 3 bases and 0 bases respectively, with 11 bases between them. The V gene's germline CDR1 is LNHDA and CDR2 SQIVND (reference sequence). This CDR3 has 15 residues. The CDR3 is CASSIGGSLNTEAFF. The CDR3 DNA reads as TGTGCCAGTAGTATCGGCGGGAGCCTGAACACTGAAGCTTTCTTT.

This clone was counted many times. This rearrangement joins TRBV11-2 to TRBJ1-5; 9 bases match TRBD1. The CDR3 spans 15 residues. The germline CDR1 and CDR2 sequences are SGHAT and FQNNGV. The junction had 8 bases not matched to a gene; V was cut back by 4 bases and J by 7 bases. CDR3 sequence reads: CASSSPGQGDQPQHF. CDR3 nucleotides: TGTGCCAGCAGCTCCCCGGGACAGGGTGACCAGCCCCAGCATTTT. Full variable domain (rest looked up from reference TRBV11-2 and TRBJ1-5): EAGVAQSPRYKIIEKRQSVAFWCNPISGHATLYWYQQILGQGPKLLIQFQNNGVVDDSQLPKDRFSAERLKGVDSTLKIQPAKLEDSAVYLCASSSPGQGDQPQHFGDGTRLSIL.

This sequence joins TRBV6-5 and TRBJ1-5; 9 bases match TRBD1. This CDR3 is built from 13 residues. Germline CDR1 and CDR2: MNHEY and SVGAGI. The J segment lost 9 bases and the V segment lost 5 bases, leaving 5 bases of the junction unmatched. The CDR3 here is CASSRDREGPQHF. The DNA of the CDR3 is TGTGCCAGCAGTCGGGACAGGGAGGGGCCCCAGCATTTT.

The chain employs TRBV18 and TRBJ2-7; perhaps TRBD1 as D (6 bases). V lost 1 base and J lost 3, with 7 bases in between. Germline values: CDR1 KGHSH, CDR2 LQKENI. This CDR3 is 13 amino acids long. As DNA, the CDR3 is TGTGCCAGCTCACCACAGGGGGTCTACGAGCAGTACTTC. This gives the protein CASSPQGVYEQYF.

The gene calls are TRBV5-1 and TRBJ1-6; TRBD1 agrees at 10 bases. Germline assignment: CDR1 SGHRS and CDR2 YFSETQ. The J segment lost 10 bases and the V segment lost 3 bases, leaving 7 bases of the junction unmatched. The CDR3 totals 15 residues. For the CDR3, the DNA is TGCGCCAGCAGCTCCCGGGACAGGGGACAATCACCCCTCCACTTT. It translates to CASSSRDRGQSPLHF.

The rearrangement links TRBV13 to TRBJ2-7, with TRBD1 identical over 8 bases. This CDR3 is built from 15 residues. The J segment lost 2 bases and the V segment lost 5 bases, leaving 8 bases of the junction unmatched. In germline, CDR1 is PRHDT, CDR2 FYEKMQ (reference sequence). The CDR3 reads CASSTRTGRAYEQYF. The CDR3 coding sequence is TGTGCCAGCAGCACCCGGACAGGGCGGGCCTACGAGCAGTACTTC.

The genes are TRBV7-2 and TRBJ1-2, with D unresolved. V shed 5 bases and J shed 6 bases, with 19 bases lying between them. The CDR3 loop spans 15 amino acids. The germline gives CDR1 SGHTA, CDR2 FQGNSA. CDR3 DNA sequence: TGTGCCAGCAGCCCCTATCCTATTCAATCTAATGGCTACACCTTC. Encoded protein: CASSPYPIQSNGYTF.

The chain carries TRBV6-6 and TRBJ1-1; D may be TRBD1 (6 bases). Germline values: CDR1 MNHNY, CDR2 SVGAGI (reference sequence). V was pared by 6 bases and J by 4 bases, with 18 bases between. The CDR3 totals 15 residues. CDR3 sequence: CASSPPGDVSTEAFF. The CDR3, as DNA: TGTGCCAGCAGCCCGCCAGGGGATGTCAGCACTGAAGCTTTCTTT.

The V gene is TRBV2, the J gene TRBJ2-7, with TRBD2 as a possible D gene (6 bases). Germline V gene lookup returns CDR1 SNHLY and CDR2 FYNNEI. Trimming stripped 1 base from V and 7 bases from J, with 14 bases between. The CDR3 consists of 14 residues. CDR3 sequence: CASSEGGSGLEQYF. DNA of the CDR3: TGTGCCAGCAGTGAAGGAGGGTCGGGACTTGAGCAGTACTTC.